A single T cell receptor (beta chain) is shown here with its context. The antigen is undetermined. Other DNA sequences in this specimen translate into the identical CDR3. The data were taken from a study of shared clonotypes between healthy human individuals. Study in general: In total, the donors were two women and three men aged 18 to 49. Each donor had three CD4 naive, three CD4 memory, two CD8 naive and one CD8 memory plate.

V lost 4 bases and J lost 0, with 2 bases in between. The germline V gene encodes CDR1 SGDLS and CDR2 YYNGEE. The CDR3 runs 11 residues. Generated by immunoSEQ multiplex PCR, the TCRdb table keeps only in-frame clones and is missing some. This sample has some 2,100,000 clones; about 93% occur once, and the top ten carry about 1.8%. General study results and limits: As a rule, naive subsets had a larger estimated richness than memory subsets.

In the naive CD8 group, cells lacked CD45RO and were positively selected for CCR7, so terminally differentiated effector memory CD45RA+ cells were left out. V is TRBV9 and J is TRBJ2-7; D is uncertain. Sequenced input: naive CD8+ T cells from PBMCs. This TCR came from a man between 18 and 35 years old in good health. Some clones in this sample may be carry-over from other donors' samples. CDR3 in amino acids: CASSRSYEQYF. The CDR3 region has the DNA TGTGCCAGCAGCCGCTCCTACGAGCAGTACTTC.